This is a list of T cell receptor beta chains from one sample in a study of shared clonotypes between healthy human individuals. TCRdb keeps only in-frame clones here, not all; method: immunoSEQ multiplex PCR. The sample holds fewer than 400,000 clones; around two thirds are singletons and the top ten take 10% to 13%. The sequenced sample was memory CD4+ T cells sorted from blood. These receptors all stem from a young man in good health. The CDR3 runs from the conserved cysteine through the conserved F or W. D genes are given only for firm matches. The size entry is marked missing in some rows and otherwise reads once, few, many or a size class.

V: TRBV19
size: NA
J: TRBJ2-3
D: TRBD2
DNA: TGTGCCAGTAGTATGGCCAGTAGCGGGTTCAGCACAGATACGCAGTATTTT
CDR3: CASSMASSGFSTDTQYF

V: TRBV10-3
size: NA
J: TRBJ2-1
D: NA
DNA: TGTGCCATCAGTGCCCGGAGCGGTGAGCAGTTCTTC
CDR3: CAISARSGEQFF

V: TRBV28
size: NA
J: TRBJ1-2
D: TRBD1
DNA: TGTGCCAGCAGTCCATCGGGACAGGGGCGACTCGACACCTTC
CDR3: CASSPSGQGRLDTF

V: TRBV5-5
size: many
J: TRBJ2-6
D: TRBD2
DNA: TGTGCCAGCAGCTTTATTAAGCGGGGGGAGCCTGGGGCCAACGTCCTGACTTTC
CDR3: CASSFIKRGEPGANVLTF

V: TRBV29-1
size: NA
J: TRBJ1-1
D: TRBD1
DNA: TGCAGCGTTGAAGGGACAGGGATCCTGAACACTGAAGCTTTCTTT
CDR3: CSVEGTGILNTEAFF

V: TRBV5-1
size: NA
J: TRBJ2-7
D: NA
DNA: TGCGCCAGCAGCTGGGACGGGGGACCCTACGAGCAGTACTTC
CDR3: CASSWDGGPYEQYF

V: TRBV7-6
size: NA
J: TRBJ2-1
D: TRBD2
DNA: TGTGCCAGCAGCTCCCCGGGACTAGCGGGACTACAAACCTACAATGAGCAGTTCTTC
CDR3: CASSSPGLAGLQTYNEQFF

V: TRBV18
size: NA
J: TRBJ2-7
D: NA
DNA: TGTGCCAGCTCACCGAACGTAGACTCCTACGAGCAGTACTTC
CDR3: CASSPNVDSYEQYF

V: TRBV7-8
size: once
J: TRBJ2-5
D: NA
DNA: TGTGCCAGCAGCCGTCCTGGGGATCTCCAAGAGACCCAGTACTTC
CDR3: CASSRPGDLQETQYF

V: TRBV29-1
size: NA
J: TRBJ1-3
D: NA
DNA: TGCAGCGTTACAACCCAGGGCTCCTCTGGAAACACCATATATTTT
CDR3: CSVTTQGSSGNTIYF

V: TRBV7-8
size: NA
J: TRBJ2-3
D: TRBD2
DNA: TGTGCCAGCAGCTCCCCACGGACTAGCGGTTCTAGCACAGATACGCAGTATTTT
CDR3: CASSSPRTSGSSTDTQYF

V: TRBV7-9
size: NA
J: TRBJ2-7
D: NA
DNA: TGTGCCAGCAGCTTAAAGCGAGAGGCGGCATTTTTATACGAGCAGTACTTC
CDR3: CASSLKREAAFLYEQYF

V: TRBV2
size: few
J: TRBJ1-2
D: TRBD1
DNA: TGTGCCAGCTCTTTGGGACAGGGCATTGGCTACACCTTC
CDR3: CASSLGQGIGYTF